This T cell receptor (beta chain) was identified in a study of blood T cell repertoires in COVID-19. As handled by the study authors: Scientists estimated how many nucleated cells there were by amplifying reference gene primers. Profiled with immunoSEQ multiplex PCR; TCRdb holds only in-frame clones, not every one. That table supplies the V and J calls and clone size; D and trimming were determined from the DNA. The table includes 120,000 to 150,000 clones, about 88% detected once. On this clone itself: Relative to the germline gene, one junction end is altered; a read error may explain this.

Looked up from germline, CDR1 is SSHAT and CDR2 is FNYEAQ (reference sequence). CDR3 length: 15 residues. The chain uses TRBV7-7 and TRBJ1-4, with TRBD1 matching over 7 bases. The sequenced sample was peripheral blood. The sequence came from a human donor in a cohort sampled during active COVID-19. The CDR3 region has the DNA TGTGCTAGCAGCCAGGGATACAGGGGAAATGAAAAACTGTTTTTT. Protein product: CASSQGYRGNEKLFF.